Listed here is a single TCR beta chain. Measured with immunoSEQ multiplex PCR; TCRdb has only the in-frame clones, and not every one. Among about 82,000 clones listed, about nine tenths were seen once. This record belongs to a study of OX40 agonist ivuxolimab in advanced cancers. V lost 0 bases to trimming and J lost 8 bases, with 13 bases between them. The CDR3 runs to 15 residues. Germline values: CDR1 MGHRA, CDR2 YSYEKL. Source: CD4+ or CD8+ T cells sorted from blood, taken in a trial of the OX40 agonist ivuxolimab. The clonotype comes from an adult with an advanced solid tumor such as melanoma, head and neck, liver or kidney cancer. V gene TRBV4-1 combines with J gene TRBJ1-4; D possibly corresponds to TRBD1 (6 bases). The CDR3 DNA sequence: TGCGCCAGCAGCCAAGAGGGGCCAGGGGAGGAAAAACTGTTTTTT. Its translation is CASSQEGPGEEKLFF.